Listed below are T cell receptor beta chains from one sample, sequenced in a study of T cell responses to AZD1222 COVID-19 vaccine. Some clones are missing from TCRdb's copy, which holds only in-frame ones; the method was immunoSEQ multiplex PCR. The sample carries 140,000 to 150,000 clones, around 89% recorded once. The material sequenced was peripheral blood, taken on day 0 of AZD1222 vaccination. These receptors were collected from an adult in good health. The CDR3 runs from the conserved cysteine through the conserved F or W. D genes are given only for firm matches. Only part of the rows carry a size: once, few, many, or a class if the clone is expanded.

D gene: NA
V gene: TRBV19
clone size: NA
J gene: TRBJ2-1
CDR3 DNA: TGTGCCAGCCTGCTACGGAGCGGGTTTCACAATGAGCAGTTCTTC
CDR3 protein: CASLLRSGFHNEQFF

D gene: NA
V gene: TRBV19
clone size: NA
J gene: TRBJ1-2
CDR3 DNA: TGTGCCAGTAGTACTCTGGTCTATGGCTACACCTTC
CDR3 protein: CASSTLVYGYTF

D gene: NA
V gene: TRBV5-1
clone size: NA
J gene: TRBJ1-4
CDR3 DNA: TGCGCCAGCAGAGGGGCCGTTAATGAAAAACTGTTTTTT
CDR3 protein: CASRGAVNEKLFF

D gene: TRBD1
V gene: TRBV19
clone size: NA
J gene: TRBJ1-4
CDR3 DNA: TGTGCCAGTAGTCGCAGGGGGATTGATGAAAAACTGTTTTTT
CDR3 protein: CASSRRGIDEKLFF

D gene: NA
V gene: TRBV19
clone size: NA
J gene: TRBJ1-1
CDR3 DNA: TGTGCCAGTAGTATGGGGGGAAGGGTAGGCCGGTCGGTTGTCACTGAAGCTTTCTTT
CDR3 protein: CASSMGGRVGRSVVTEAFF

D gene: NA
V gene: TRBV2
clone size: NA
J gene: TRBJ1-2
CDR3 DNA: TGTGCCAGCACCGGGCCTCCTAACTATGGCTACACCTTC
CDR3 protein: CASTGPPNYGYTF

D gene: NA
V gene: TRBV4-1
clone size: NA
J gene: TRBJ2-7
CDR3 DNA: TGCGCCAGCAGCCAAGATCCGGGGCTCTCGTACGAGCAGTACTTC
CDR3 protein: CASSQDPGLSYEQYF

D gene: NA
V gene: TRBV7-9
clone size: NA
J gene: TRBJ2-1
CDR3 DNA: TGTGCCAGCATCCTATTGCTAGGGGATGAGCAGTTCTTC
CDR3 protein: CASILLLGDEQFF

D gene: TRBD1
V gene: TRBV28
clone size: NA
J gene: TRBJ1-2
CDR3 DNA: TGTGCCAGCAGTTTTGGGACAGGGTCCTATGGCTACACCTTC
CDR3 protein: CASSFGTGSYGYTF

D gene: NA
V gene: TRBV3-1/TRBV3-2
clone size: few
J gene: TRBJ1-2
CDR3 DNA: TGTGCCAGCAGCCAAGGATCAGTGTCCTATGGCTACACCTTC
CDR3 protein: CASSQGSVSYGYTF

D gene: NA
V gene: TRBV5-1
clone size: NA
J gene: TRBJ1-1
CDR3 DNA: TGCGCCAGCAGCTTGGAACGGGTTGGGAGCACTGAAGCTTTCTTT
CDR3 protein: CASSLERVGSTEAFF

D gene: TRBD1
V gene: TRBV15
clone size: NA
J gene: TRBJ1-4
CDR3 DNA: TGTGCCACCAGCACCACCCAGGGGGCTAATGAAAAACTGTTTTTT
CDR3 protein: CATSTTQGANEKLFF

D gene: TRBD1
V gene: TRBV6-5
clone size: NA
J gene: TRBJ1-2
CDR3 DNA: TGTGCCAGCAGTTACTCGGGGACAGCAGACTATGGCTACACCTTC
CDR3 protein: CASSYSGTADYGYTF

D gene: NA
V gene: TRBV27
clone size: NA
J gene: TRBJ1-2
CDR3 DNA: TGTGCCAGCAGTCCAGGGAGTAACTATGGCTACACCTTC
CDR3 protein: CASSPGSNYGYTF